Listed here is a single T cell receptor beta chain. Other DNA sequences of this sample code for an identical CDR3. This record comes from a study of cytomegalovirus exposure and HLA in healthy donors. The PCR had 60 Vbeta and 13 Jbeta primers. Using immunoSEQ multiplex PCR, the repertoire was profiled, and TCRdb retains in-frame clones only, with some absent. This sample has 150,000 to 160,000 clones, with 65% to 85% found just once. Germline V lookup: CDR1 MNHEY, CDR2 SMNVEV (reference sequence). The CDR3 runs 11 residues. Trimming pared 2 bases from V and 6 bases from J, leaving 2 bases between. The rearrangement uses TRBV27 and TRBJ2-1; D remains unclear. The receptor was derived from a woman aged 40-49 years in good health and CMV-seropositive. Sequences were obtained from PBMCs. The CDR3 region is CASSLRNEQFF. The CDR3 DNA follows: TGTGCCAGCAGTTTACGCAATGAGCAGTTCTTC.